A selection of T cell receptor beta chains follows, all from one sample in a study of Ad26.COV2.S vaccination and SARS-CoV-2 variants. Produced via immunoSEQ multiplex PCR; TCRdb's table is partial and in-frame only. The sample includes about 350,000 clones, 65% to 90% of them seen just once. The sequenced sample was peripheral blood, obtained in a trial of Ad26.COV2.S vaccine versus placebo. Receptors originate from a person aged 18-65 years who received the Ad26.COV2.S COVID-19 vaccine or a placebo. Each CDR3 is given with its conserved first and last residue. The order of the fields is D gene, clone size, J gene, V gene, CDR3 protein, CDR3 DNA. A D gene is named only where the DNA matches it firmly. Clone size appears in some rows only: once, few, many, or a class for an expanded clone.

d_gene: -; abundance: once; j_gene: TRBJ2-5; v_gene: TRBV6-2/TRBV6-3; CDR3aa: CASSYLAGIETQYF; CDR3nt: TGTGCCAGCAGTTACTTGGCAGGGATTGAGACCCAGTACTTC
d_gene: TRBD1; abundance: -; j_gene: TRBJ1-4; v_gene: TRBV5-6; CDR3aa: CASSQTGGEKLFF; CDR3nt: TGTGCCAGCAGTCAGACAGGGGGTGAAAAACTGTTTTTT
d_gene: -; abundance: -; j_gene: TRBJ2-3; v_gene: TRBV10-3; CDR3aa: CAISARGTDTDTQYF; CDR3nt: TGTGCCATCAGCGCCCGGGGGACTGACACAGATACGCAGTATTTT
d_gene: -; abundance: -; j_gene: TRBJ1-5; v_gene: TRBV19; CDR3aa: CASSGGREQPQHF; CDR3nt: TGTGCCAGTAGTGGGGGGCGCGAACAGCCCCAGCATTTT
d_gene: -; abundance: -; j_gene: TRBJ2-1; v_gene: TRBV6-4; CDR3aa: CASSDGEGSYNEQFF; CDR3nt: TGTGCCAGCAGTGACGGTGAGGGCTCCTACAATGAGCAGTTCTTC
d_gene: -; abundance: -; j_gene: TRBJ1-1; v_gene: TRBV2; CDR3aa: CASSEKKEGDFF; CDR3nt: TGTGCCAGCAGTGAAAAAAAAGAGGGCGATTTCTTT
d_gene: -; abundance: -; j_gene: TRBJ1-2; v_gene: TRBV27; CDR3aa: CASSPMNRTYGYTF; CDR3nt: TGTGCCAGCAGTCCGATGAACAGAACGTATGGCTACACCTTC
d_gene: -; abundance: -; j_gene: TRBJ1-5; v_gene: TRBV19; CDR3aa: CASSMNRNQPQHF; CDR3nt: TGTGCCAGTAGTATGAACAGAAATCAGCCCCAGCATTTT
d_gene: -; abundance: -; j_gene: TRBJ1-5; v_gene: TRBV9; CDR3aa: CASSSGPFSNQPQHF; CDR3nt: TGTGCCAGCAGCTCCGGCCCCTTTAGCAATCAGCCCCAGCATTTT
d_gene: TRBD1; abundance: -; j_gene: TRBJ1-2; v_gene: TRBV24-1; CDR3aa: CATSGTGGKGGYTF; CDR3nt: TGTGCCACCAGCGGGACAGGGGGCAAAGGGGGCTACACCTTC
d_gene: -; abundance: -; j_gene: TRBJ2-5; v_gene: TRBV5-4; CDR3aa: CASSLKAMGGVETQYF; CDR3nt: TGTGCCAGCAGCTTGAAGGCCATGGGAGGTGTAGAGACCCAGTACTTC
d_gene: -; abundance: -; j_gene: TRBJ2-5; v_gene: TRBV5-1; CDR3aa: CASSPDREGIETQYF; CDR3nt: TGCGCCAGCAGCCCAGACAGGGAGGGTATAGAGACCCAGTACTTC
d_gene: TRBD1; abundance: -; j_gene: TRBJ1-2; v_gene: TRBV4-1; CDR3aa: CASSRTPGQGNGYTF; CDR3nt: TGCGCCAGCAGCCGGACTCCGGGACAGGGCAATGGCTACACCTTC
d_gene: -; abundance: -; j_gene: TRBJ2-7; v_gene: TRBV20-1; CDR3aa: CSASLGFTYEQYF; CDR3nt: TGCAGTGCTAGTTTAGGGTTCACCTACGAGCAGTACTTC
d_gene: -; abundance: -; j_gene: TRBJ2-7; v_gene: TRBV25-1; CDR3aa: CATYPDREGGGQYF; CDR3nt: TGTGCCACCTACCCGGACAGGGAGGGCGGAGGGCAGTACTTC
d_gene: -; abundance: -; j_gene: TRBJ1-4; v_gene: TRBV6-5; CDR3aa: CASSYGPANEKLFF; CDR3nt: TGTGCCAGCAGTTACGGCCCGGCTAATGAAAAACTGTTTTTT
d_gene: -; abundance: -; j_gene: TRBJ2-2; v_gene: TRBV27; CDR3aa: CASSFPGTGELFF; CDR3nt: TGTGCCAGCAGTTTTCCAGGGACCGGGGAGCTGTTTTTT
d_gene: TRBD2; abundance: -; j_gene: TRBJ2-1; v_gene: TRBV4-2; CDR3aa: CASSQGLAGDYNEQFF; CDR3nt: TGTGCCAGCAGCCAGGGACTAGCGGGGGATTACAATGAGCAGTTCTTC
d_gene: -; abundance: once; j_gene: TRBJ2-5; v_gene: TRBV7-2; CDR3aa: CASSLNWVQETQYF; CDR3nt: TGTGCCAGCAGCTTAAACTGGGTCCAAGAGACCCAGTACTTC
d_gene: -; abundance: few; j_gene: TRBJ2-2; v_gene: TRBV11-2; CDR3aa: CASSLEPGTGELFF; CDR3nt: TGTGCCAGCAGTCTAGAACCGGGCACCGGGGAGCTGTTTTTT